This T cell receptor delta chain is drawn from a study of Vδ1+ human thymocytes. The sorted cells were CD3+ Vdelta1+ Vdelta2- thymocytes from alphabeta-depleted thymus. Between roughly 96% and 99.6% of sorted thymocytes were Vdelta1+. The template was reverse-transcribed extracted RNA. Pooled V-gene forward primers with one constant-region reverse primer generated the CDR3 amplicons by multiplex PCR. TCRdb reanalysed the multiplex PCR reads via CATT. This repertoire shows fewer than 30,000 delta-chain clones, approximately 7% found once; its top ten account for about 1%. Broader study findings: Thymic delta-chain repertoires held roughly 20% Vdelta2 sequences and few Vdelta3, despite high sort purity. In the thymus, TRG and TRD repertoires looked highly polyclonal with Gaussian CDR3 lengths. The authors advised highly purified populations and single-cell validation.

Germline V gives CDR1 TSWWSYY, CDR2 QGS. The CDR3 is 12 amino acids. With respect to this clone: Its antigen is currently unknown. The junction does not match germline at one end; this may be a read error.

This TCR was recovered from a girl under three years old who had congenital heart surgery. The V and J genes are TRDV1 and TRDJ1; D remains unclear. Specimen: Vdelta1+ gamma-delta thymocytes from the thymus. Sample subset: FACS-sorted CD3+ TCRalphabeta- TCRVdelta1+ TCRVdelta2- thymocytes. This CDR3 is CALGKLRMGLIF. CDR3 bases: TGTGCTCTTGGGAAACTACGTATGGGTCTCATCTTT.